This T cell receptor (beta chain) stems from a study of T cells in Graves' hyperthyroidism and ophthalmopathy. Overall study: Any treatment followed the collection of peripheral blood at initial diagnosis. Study-level points and caveats: Most thyroid clonotypes that were expanded above 0.001 also turned up in blood. Ophthalmopathy stood apart from stable hyperthyroidism in a 13 V-J model. Ophthalmopathy prediction by the model preceded onset by a median roughly 6 months.

With regard to this clonotype: Antigen: not known. One junction end disagrees with the germline gene, perhaps due to a read error.

The CDR3 length is 15 residues. The investigators amplified TCR beta CDR3 regions from RNA transcripts. First-round RT-PCR targeting the TCR CDR3 was performed with the HTBI primer set. TCRdb passed the multiplex PCR reads through MiXCR, listing each CDR3 protein once. Seen here are 500,000 to 600,000 distinct CDR3 sequences, about 20% observed once, and the top ten hold over 45%. The sequence was collected from a man in his forties with Graves' ophthalmopathy. The sequenced material came from blood. This sequence joins TRBV12-3 or TRBV12-4 and TRBJ2-7; a weak D match, TRBD2 (5 bases). CDR3 in amino acids: CASSHQERKSCEQYF. The DNA of the CDR3 is TGTGCCAGCAGTCACCAAGAGCGGAAATCCTGCGAGCAGTACTTC.